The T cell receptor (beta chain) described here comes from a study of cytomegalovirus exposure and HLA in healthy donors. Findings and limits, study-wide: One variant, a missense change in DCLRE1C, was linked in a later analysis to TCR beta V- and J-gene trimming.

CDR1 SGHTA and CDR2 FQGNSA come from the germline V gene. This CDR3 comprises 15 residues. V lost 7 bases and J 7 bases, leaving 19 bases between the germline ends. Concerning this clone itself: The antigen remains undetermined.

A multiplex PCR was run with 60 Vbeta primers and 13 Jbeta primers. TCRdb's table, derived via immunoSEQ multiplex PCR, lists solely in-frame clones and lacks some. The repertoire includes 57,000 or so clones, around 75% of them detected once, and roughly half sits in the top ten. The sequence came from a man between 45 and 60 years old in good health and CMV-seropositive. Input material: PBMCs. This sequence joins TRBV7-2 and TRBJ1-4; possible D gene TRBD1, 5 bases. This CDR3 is CASTPGGGRREKLFF. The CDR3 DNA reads TGTGCCAGCACCCCGGGGGGGGGTCGACGTGAAAAACTGTTTTTT.